This T cell receptor (beta chain) was sequenced during a study of blood T cell repertoires in COVID-19. This CDR3 is built from 14 residues. Germline V gene data show CDR1 as MGHRA and CDR2 as YSYEKL. The V end was cut by 0 bases, the J end by 6 bases, with 11 bases between. Original processing methods: From reference gene primer amplification, estimates of nucleated cell counts were derived. The protocol was immunoSEQ multiplex PCR, while the TCRdb copy is restricted to in-frame clones and leaves out a portion. The V and J calls and clone size are taken from that table; D and trimming were inferred from the DNA. The sample yields approximately 170,000 clones, just over 90% seen once.

J is TRBJ1-2 and V is TRBV4-1, with D possibly matching TRBD1 (6 bases). This clonotype was sampled from a man between 18 and 35 years old with COVID-19, enrolled during active disease. Specimen: peripheral blood. For the CDR3, the DNA is TGCGCCAGCAGCCAAGAGAACAGGGTCGATGGCTACACCTTC. Residues: CASSQENRVDGYTF.